The clone carrying this TCR beta chain was counted a single time. This CDR3 contains 16 residues. Unmatched junction bases numbered 7, after V lost 4 bases and J lost 2 bases. CDR1 and CDR2 from the germline V gene are SGHNT and YYREEE (reference sequence). The sample belongs to a study of blood T cell repertoires in COVID-19. Some clones are missing from TCRdb's copy, which holds only in-frame ones; the method was immunoSEQ multiplex PCR. This table holds hundreds of thousands of clones, roughly nine tenths found once. V is TRBV5-4 and J is TRBJ2-3; 10 bases map to TRBD2. Sequenced sample: PBMCs or T cells enriched from blood (not recorded which). The clonotype was recovered from a man aged 55 to 69 who had recovered from COVID-19. CDR3 sequence: CASSRSGGHLTDTQYF. The CDR3 coding sequence is TGTGCCAGCAGCCGTAGCGGGGGGCATCTCACAGATACGCAGTATTTT.